This TCR beta chain was captured in a study of T-cell memory formation after mild COVID-19 (dated by TCRdb to 2020 to 2022). General notes on the study: TCR sequence clusters from the two donors were found to be largely donor specific. Longitudinal TCRalpha and TCRbeta repertoire sequencing tracked T-cell clones expanding and contracting after mild COVID-19 in two donors. Two young, previously healthy adult volunteers made up the cohort, one male and one female. Overall study results and their limits: Clones contracting from day 15 to 85 had balanced CD4/CD8 phenotypes, while a second wave expanding from day 15 to 37 was biased towards CD4+. Contracting CD4+ clones were found mainly in CM and EM memory subsets, while CD8+ clones were enriched in EMRA. Some responding clones were found in pre-infection memory, which suggests that pre-existing cross-reactive memory T cells took part in the SARS-CoV-2 response. Only two mild cases were covered in the study, and larger cohorts including severe cases with pre-infection samples were considered necessary. Whether the second-wave clones peaking on day 37 were SARS-CoV-2 specific was not confirmed.

The junction shows trimming of 0 bases on V and 2 bases on J, plus 5 bases between the germline ends. The CDR1 and CDR2 encoded by the germline V gene (reference sequence) are LGHDT and YNNKEL. The CDR3 spans 14 residues, from the cysteine through the phenylalanine. This entry keeps only the CDR3 DNA: 42 bases, framed from base 1. A note on this clonotype: There is no known antigen for this receptor. Base qualities were left out, and no much larger clone turns up one base away.

Instrument on record: Illumina NovaSeq 6000. cDNA libraries for TCRalpha and TCRbeta were prepared by 5'RACE using constant-segment primers, with sample barcodes and unique molecular identifiers added. Trizol reagent was used to extract RNA from every sample. Library amplification was performed in two PCR steps, and a second sample barcode and Illumina TruSeq adapters were introduced in the second step. Sequencing of libraries was performed on an Illumina NovaSeq with 2 x 150 bp paired-end reads. Per the source publication's procedure: The reads were demultiplexed and collapsed into UMI-guided consensus sequences using migec v1.2.7. Using mixcr v2.1.11, the UMI consensuses were aligned to TRA and TRB V and J templates and assembled into clonotypes. A clonotype was counted as expanded or contracted only when both edgeR and NoisET called the clonotype significant, with the noise models trained on biological replicates. For edgeR calls, a false discovery rate-adjusted p below 0.01 and a log2 fold-change threshold of 1 were applied. As an exploratory analysis of dynamics, PCA with hierarchical clustering was applied to max-normalized trajectories of the 1000 most abundant clonotypes. The CD4 or CD8 phenotype of responding clones was assigned using the separately sequenced CD4+ and CD8+ repertoires. In-frame beta chains were kept once TCRdb had trimmed the public reads at Q25 with fastp and called clones with MiXCR. Each entry is one CDR3 protein sequence, shown with its most common DNA and genes. The V and J calls come from TCRdb's annotation, not from the publication. The sample table lists about 470,000 distinct CDR3 sequences, 15% to 20% of them with a count of one. About 12% of the sample goes to the ten largest clones.

PBMCs were isolated by Ficoll-Paque density gradient centrifugation. This receptor chain uses TRBV3-1 and TRBJ2-1; no D gene is confidently identified. Sequenced: PBMCs or a T cell subset sorted from them (not recorded which). The TCR originated in an adult woman who had mild COVID-19 (a few samples of this study predate the infection). The sample titles of this study are shuffled in the database, so cell type and time point are left out; the donor was told from shared clones. The nucleotide sequence is given as TGTGCCAGCAGCCAAGAGGAAACCTACAATGAGCAGTTCTTC. Translated, this gives CASSQEETYNEQFF.